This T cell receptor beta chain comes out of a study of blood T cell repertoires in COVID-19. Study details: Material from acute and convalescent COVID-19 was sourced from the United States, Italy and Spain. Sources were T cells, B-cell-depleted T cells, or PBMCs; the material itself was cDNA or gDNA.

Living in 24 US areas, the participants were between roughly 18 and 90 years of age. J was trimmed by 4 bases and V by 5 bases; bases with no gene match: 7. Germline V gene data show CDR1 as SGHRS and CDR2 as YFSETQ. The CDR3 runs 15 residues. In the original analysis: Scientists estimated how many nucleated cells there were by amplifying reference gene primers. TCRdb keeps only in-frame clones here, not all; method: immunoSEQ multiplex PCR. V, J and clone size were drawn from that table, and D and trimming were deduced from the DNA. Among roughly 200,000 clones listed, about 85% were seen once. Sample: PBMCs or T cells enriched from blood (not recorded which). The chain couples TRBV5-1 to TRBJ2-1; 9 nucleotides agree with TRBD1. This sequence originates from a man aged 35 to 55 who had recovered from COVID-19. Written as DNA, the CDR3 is TGCGCCAGCAGACCGGGACAGGGACTTTACAATGAGCAGTTCTTC. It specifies CASRPGQGLYNEQFF. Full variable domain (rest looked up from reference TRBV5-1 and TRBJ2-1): KAGVTQTPRYLIKTRGQQVTLSCSPISGHRSVSWYQQTPGQGLQFLFEYFSETQRNKGNFPGRFSGRQFSNSRSEMNVSTLELGDSALYLCASRPGQGLYNEQFFGPGTRLTVL.